The 23 T cell receptor beta chains below come from one sample, sequenced in a study of control samples from healthy donors and cancer patients. Repertoires were generated with immunoSEQ multiplex PCR, while TCRdb's copy carries only in-frame clones and drops some. The sample consists of roughly 86,000 clones, around 92% of them appearing once. The sequenced sample was blood. The origin of the receptors is a man aged 25-40 years in good health.

This clone was seen just once. This chain connects TRBV30 to TRBJ1-1, with D tentatively TRBD1 (5 bases). This CDR3 spans 13 amino acids. CDR1 GTSNPN and CDR2 SVGIG come from the germline V gene (reference sequence). V lost 0 bases to trimming and J lost 2 bases, with 7 bases between them. The CDR3 DNA sequence: TGTGCCTGGAGTGTCGGGGCTAACACTGAAGCTTTCTTT. It codes for CAWSVGANTEAFF. Supplemented by reference TRBV30 and TRBJ1-1, the full variable domain reads SQTIHQWPATLVQPVGSPLSLECTVEGTSNPNLYWYRQAAGRGLQLLFYSVGIGQISSEVPQNLSASRPQDRQFILSSKKLLLSDSGFYLCAWSVGANTEAFFGQGTRLTVV.

The V call is TRBV27, the J call TRBJ2-7; 9 bases agree with TRBD1. The CDR3 consists of 14 residues. The ends lost 2 bases at V and 7 bases at J; junction bases unmatched: 6. CDR1 is MNHEY and CDR2 is SMNVEV in the germline V gene (reference sequence). This CDR3 reads CASSLRDRVGEQYF. The CDR3 nucleotides are TGTGCCAGCAGTTTAAGGGACAGGGTAGGAGAGCAGTACTTC.

CDR3 nucleotides: TGCGCCAGCAGCCAATTTGGAGGGGGACTTTACAATGAGCAGTTCTTC. Protein product: CASSQFGGGLYNEQFF. The rearrangement links TRBV4-1 to TRBJ2-1, with D tentatively TRBD1 or TRBD2 (6 bases each). Germline V gene sequence: CDR1 MGHRA, CDR2 YSYEKL. V lost 2 bases to trimming and J lost 4 bases, with 15 bases between them. The CDR3 sequence is 16 residues long.

This sequence joins TRBV7-2 and TRBJ1-1; weak D call: TRBD1 (5 bases). The ends were cut back, 0 bases at V and 1 base at J, with 9 bases in the middle. The CDR3 totals 15 residues. Germline V lookup: CDR1 SGHTA, CDR2 FQGNSA. CDR3 residues: CASSLAWDSNTEAFF. The CDR3 DNA reads TGTGCCAGCAGCTTAGCCTGGGACTCGAACACTGAAGCTTTCTTT. The whole variable domain, filled in from reference TRBV7-2 and TRBJ1-1, reads GAGVSQSPSNKVTEKGKDVELRCDPISGHTALYWYRQSLGQGLEFLIYFQGNSAPDKSGLPSDRFSAERTGGSVSTLTIQRTQQEDSAVYLCASSLAWDSNTEAFFGQGTRLTVV.

Points on this clone: The junction does not match germline at one end; this may be a read error. V is TRBV27 and J is TRBJ2-4, with 9 bases lining up with TRBD1. Per the germline V gene, CDR1 is MNHEY and CDR2 is SMNVEV (reference sequence). This CDR3 comprises 13 residues. CDR3 sequence (DNA): TGTGCCAGCAGTTTAAGACCGGGACAGGGCGAAGACTTC. This gives the protein CASSLRPGQGEDF.

V is TRBV7-2 and J is TRBJ2-1, with 7 nucleotides matching TRBD2. The CDR3 extends over 15 amino acids. Germline-derived CDR1 and CDR2 are SGHTA and FQGNSA. The V segment lost 3 bases and the J segment 0 bases; nucleotides outside the gene matches: 2. The CDR3 nucleotides are TGTGCCAGCAGCTTGACGGGGGGCTCCTACAATGAGCAGTTCTTC. It is translated as CASSLTGGSYNEQFF.

The rearrangement joins TRBV4-1 to TRBJ1-2; TRBD1 matches 7 bases. J was trimmed by 2 bases and V by 0 bases; bases with no gene match: 3. The germline CDR1 and CDR2 sequences are MGHRA and YSYEKL. The CDR3 runs to 15 residues. DNA for the CDR3: TGCGCCAGCAGCCAAGATCCAGGGGGGAACTATGGCTACACCTTC. Protein sequence: CASSQDPGGNYGYTF.

The gene calls are TRBV3-1 (or the pseudogene TRBV3-2) and TRBJ2-7, with D perhaps TRBD1 (6 bases). V lost 1 base and J lost 13, with 11 bases in between. CDR1 is LGHDT and CDR2 is YNNKEL in the germline V gene (reference sequence). The CDR3 contains 11 residues. CDR3 sequence reads: CASSQGGGSYF. The CDR3 nucleotides are TGTGCCAGCAGCCAAGGAGGGGGTTCCTACTTC.

J is TRBJ2-3 and V is TRBV28, with TRBD2 matching 7 bases. Germline V CDR1 and CDR2: MDHEN, SYDVKM. V was pared by 11 bases and J by 4 bases, with 0 bases of the junction left unmatched. The CDR3 length is 10 residues. The CDR3 here is CAGGADTQYF. The CDR3 coding sequence is TGTGCCGGGGGGGCAGATACGCAGTATTTT.

The V gene is TRBV7-2, the J gene TRBJ2-7; 10 positions agree with TRBD1. This CDR3 has 17 residues. Per the germline V gene, CDR1 is SGHTA and CDR2 is FQGNSA. The trim removed 6 bases at V and 5 bases at J, leaving 16 bases unmatched. For the CDR3, the DNA is TGTGCCAGCAGTCGACCAACTCTCCGGGACAGGGGCCACGAGCAGTACTTC. Translation gives CASSRPTLRDRGHEQYF.

The chain joins TRBV9 to TRBJ2-3, with D hard to call. Trimming shortened V by 0 bases and J by 4 bases, and 3 bases separated the two germline ends. The germline gives CDR1 SGDLS, CDR2 YYNGEE. The length of the CDR3 is 12 residues. The CDR3 is CASSVGSDTQYF. The CDR3 coding sequence is TGTGCCAGCAGCGTAGGGTCAGATACGCAGTATTTT.

This chain connects TRBV18 to TRBJ1-1; D gene unclear. The CDR3 sequence is 14 residues long. Per germline, CDR1 KGHSH and CDR2 LQKENI. Trimming took 1 base from V and 1 from J, leaving 7 bases between them. For the CDR3, the DNA is TGTGCCAGCTCACCACTCACTCCGAACACTGAAGCTTTCTTT. Translated, it gives CASSPLTPNTEAFF.

The chain combines TRBV6-2 or TRBV6-3 with TRBJ2-1; 8 bases are shared with TRBD1. After removal of 6 bases from V and 0 bases from J, the junction contained 13 bases not matched to a gene. Germline CDR1 reads MNHEY; CDR2 reads SVGEGT. This CDR3 is built from 18 residues. The CDR3 spells CASSAQGAGLGSYNEQFF. The CDR3 DNA is TGTGCCAGCAGCGCCCAGGGGGCCGGTCTAGGCTCCTACAATGAGCAGTTCTTC.

The CDR3 loop reads CASSLVGASHIQYF. In nucleotides, the CDR3 is TGCGCCAGCAGCTTGGTTGGGGCGTCGCACATTCAGTACTTC. This rearrangement joins TRBV5-1 to TRBJ2-4; TRBD1 is a possible D gene (5 bases). CDR1 SGHRS and CDR2 YFSETQ come from the germline V gene. Trimming took off 0 bases at V and 8 bases at J, with 12 bases between the two ends. The CDR3 consists of 14 residues.

V and J are TRBV19 and TRBJ2-5; 9 bases map to TRBD1. V was clipped by 3 bases and J by 4 bases; unmatched bases: 3. The CDR3 consists of 14 residues. Germline V gene sequence: CDR1 LNHDA, CDR2 SQIVND (reference sequence). The CDR3 DNA is TGTGCCAGTAGTATCGGGACAGGGACAGAGACCCAGTACTTC. It yields the protein CASSIGTGTETQYF.

The V gene is TRBV30, the J gene TRBJ1-3, with unresolved D. V lost 4 bases and J lost 7, with 8 bases in between. The CDR3 has 11 residues. Germline assignment: CDR1 GTSNPN and CDR2 SVGIG (reference sequence). DNA for the CDR3: TGTGCCTGGACGGCGGGGAACACCATATATTTT. Its translation: CAWTAGNTIYF.

The gene calls are TRBV12-5 and TRBJ2-2; D not resolved. V lost 1 base and J lost 4, with 10 bases in between. Germline V gene lookup returns CDR1 LGHNT and CDR2 FRNRAP. The CDR3 runs 15 residues. CDR3 in amino acids: CASGLEAVGTGELFF. The CDR3 DNA sequence: TGTGCTAGTGGTTTGGAGGCAGTGGGCACCGGGGAGCTGTTTTTT.

This clone has only a few counts. The gene calls are TRBV4-1 and TRBJ2-1; D gene ambiguous. Looked up from germline, CDR1 is MGHRA and CDR2 is YSYEKL. With 4 bases removed from V and 0 bases from J, the gap between germline ends came to 19 bases. CDR3 length: 18 residues. Here the CDR3 reads CASSLFPQAQSSYNEQFF. The CDR3 DNA sequence: TGCGCCAGCAGCCTATTCCCCCAAGCGCAGAGCTCCTACAATGAGCAGTTCTTC.

This CDR3 is CASRESGGNGYTF. The CDR3 nucleotides read TGTGCCAGCCGGGAGAGTGGCGGAAATGGCTACACCTTC. The genes are TRBV14 and TRBJ1-2; no definite D call. Per germline, CDR1 SGHDN and CDR2 FVKESK. CDR3 length: 13 amino acids. Trimming left V 8 bases short and J 6 bases short, with 16 bases between.

The chain carries TRBV5-1 and TRBJ2-5; D gene ambiguous. The CDR3 covers 15 residues. Trimming shortened V by 0 bases and J by 1 base, and 10 bases separated the two germline ends. Germline V gives CDR1 SGHRS, CDR2 YFSETQ. DNA of the CDR3: TGCGCCAGCAGCTTGGTTTCGGCCGCCCAAGAGACCCAGTACTTC. Protein sequence: CASSLVSAAQETQYF. The whole variable domain, remainder taken from reference TRBV5-1 and TRBJ2-5, is KAGVTQTPRYLIKTRGQQVTLSCSPISGHRSVSWYQQTPGQGLQFLFEYFSETQRNKGNFPGRFSGRQFSNSRSEMNVSTLELGDSALYLCASSLVSAAQETQYFGPGTRLLVL.

This chain joins TRBV10-1 and TRBJ2-2, with 12 bases lining up with TRBD1. The CDR3 runs 17 residues. V shed 3 bases, J shed 7 bases, and the junction held 9 bases outside the gene matches. Germline assignment: CDR1 WNHNN and CDR2 SYGVQD (reference sequence). The CDR3 reads CASSERGDRGPGGELFF. The CDR3, as DNA: TGCGCCAGCAGTGAACGGGGGGACAGGGGGCCCGGCGGGGAGCTGTTTTTT.

This clone was counted a few times. The chain combines TRBV2 with TRBJ1-5; D is perhaps TRBD1 (6 bases). The V gene lost 7 bases and the J gene lost 3 bases, with 13 bases spanning the gap. The CDR3 is made up of 14 amino acids. The germline gives CDR1 SNHLY, CDR2 FYNNEI. This chain's CDR3 is CASKLGTLNQPQHF. As DNA, the CDR3 is TGTGCCAGCAAACTCGGGACACTCAATCAGCCCCAGCATTTT.

The chain uses TRBV30 and TRBJ2-1; perhaps TRBD2 as D (6 bases). CDR1 GTSNPN and CDR2 SVGIG come from the germline V gene (reference sequence). This CDR3 has 12 residues. Between the trimmed V and J ends, which lost 3 bases and 7 bases, there was a span of 10 bases. CDR3 sequence reads: CAWSLGLNEQFF. The CDR3, as DNA: TGTGCCTGGAGCCTGGGACTGAATGAGCAGTTCTTC.